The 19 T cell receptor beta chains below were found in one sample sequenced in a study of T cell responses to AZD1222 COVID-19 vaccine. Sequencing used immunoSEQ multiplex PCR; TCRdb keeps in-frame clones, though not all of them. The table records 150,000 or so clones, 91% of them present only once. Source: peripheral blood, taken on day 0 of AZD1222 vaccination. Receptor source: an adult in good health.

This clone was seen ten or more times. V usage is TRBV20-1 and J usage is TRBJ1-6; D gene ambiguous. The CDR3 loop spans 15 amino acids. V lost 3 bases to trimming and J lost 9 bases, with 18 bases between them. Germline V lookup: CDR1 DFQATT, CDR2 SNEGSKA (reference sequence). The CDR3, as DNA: TGCAGTGCTAGTCCCTTAGATCTCTCGGCTTCACCCCTCCACTTT. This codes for CSASPLDLSASPLHF.

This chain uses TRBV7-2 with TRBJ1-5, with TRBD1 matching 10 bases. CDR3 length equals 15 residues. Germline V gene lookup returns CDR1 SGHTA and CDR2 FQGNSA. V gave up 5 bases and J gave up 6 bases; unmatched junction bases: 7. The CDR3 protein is CASSLGGTGVQPQHF. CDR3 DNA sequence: TGTGCCAGCAGCCTTGGCGGGACAGGGGTTCAGCCCCAGCATTTT. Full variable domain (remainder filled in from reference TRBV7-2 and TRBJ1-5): GAGVSQSPSNKVTEKGKDVELRCDPISGHTALYWYRQSLGQGLEFLIYFQGNSAPDKSGLPSDRFSAERTGGSVSTLTIQRTQQEDSAVYLCASSLGGTGVQPQHFGDGTRLSIL.

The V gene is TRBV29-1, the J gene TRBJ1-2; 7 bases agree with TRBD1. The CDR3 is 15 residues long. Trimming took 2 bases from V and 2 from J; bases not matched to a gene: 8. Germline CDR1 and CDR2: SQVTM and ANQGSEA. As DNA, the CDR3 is TGCAGCGTTGAACATCCGGGACAGAAAAACTATGGCTACACCTTC. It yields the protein CSVEHPGQKNYGYTF.

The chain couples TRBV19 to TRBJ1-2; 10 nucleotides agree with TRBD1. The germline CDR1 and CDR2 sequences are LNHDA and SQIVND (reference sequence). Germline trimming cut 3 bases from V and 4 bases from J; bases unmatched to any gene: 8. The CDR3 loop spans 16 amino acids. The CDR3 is CASSIGTGDLGYGYTF. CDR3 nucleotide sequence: TGTGCCAGTAGTATTGGGACAGGGGATCTAGGCTATGGCTACACCTTC.

The CDR3 is CSVEGGLAGNGYTF. The CDR3 DNA sequence: TGCAGCGTTGAAGGGGGCCTTGCAGGGAATGGCTACACCTTC. V usage is TRBV29-1 and J usage is TRBJ1-2; D may be TRBD1 (5 bases). CDR1 is SQVTM and CDR2 is ANQGSEA in the germline V gene. The V and J ends lost 1 base and 6 bases respectively, with 15 bases between them. The CDR3 has 14 residues.

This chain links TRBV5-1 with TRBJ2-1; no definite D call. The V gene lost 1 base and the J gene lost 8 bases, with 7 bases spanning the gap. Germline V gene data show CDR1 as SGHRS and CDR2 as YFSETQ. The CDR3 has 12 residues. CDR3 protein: CASSLTGDEQFF. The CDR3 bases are TGCGCCAGCAGCTTGACTGGCGATGAGCAGTTCTTC.

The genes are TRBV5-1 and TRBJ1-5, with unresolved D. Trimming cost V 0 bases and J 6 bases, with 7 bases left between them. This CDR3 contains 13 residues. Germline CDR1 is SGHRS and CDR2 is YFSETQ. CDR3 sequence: CASSLGGSQPQHF. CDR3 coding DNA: TGCGCCAGCAGCTTGGGAGGGTCTCAGCCCCAGCATTTT.

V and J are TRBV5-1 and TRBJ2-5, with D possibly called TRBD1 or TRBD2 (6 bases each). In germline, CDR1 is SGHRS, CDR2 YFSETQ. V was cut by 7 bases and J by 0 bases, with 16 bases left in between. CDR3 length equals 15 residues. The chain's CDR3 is CASAPLGGYQETQYF. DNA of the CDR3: TGCGCCAGCGCTCCTCTGGGGGGCTACCAAGAGACCCAGTACTTC.

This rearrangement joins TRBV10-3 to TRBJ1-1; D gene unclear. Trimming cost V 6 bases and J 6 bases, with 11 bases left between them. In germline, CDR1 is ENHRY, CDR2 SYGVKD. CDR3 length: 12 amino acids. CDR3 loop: CAISVRRSEAFF. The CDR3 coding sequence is TGTGCCATCAGCGTTAGAAGGTCTGAAGCTTTCTTT.

The CDR3 bases are TGCGCCAGCAGCTTGTTACCAAGCAATCAGCCCCAGCATTTT. Its protein product is CASSLLPSNQPQHF. The V call is TRBV5-1, the J call TRBJ1-5; no reliable D call. The CDR3 is 14 residues long. Deletions cut 1 base from V and 1 base from J, with 6 bases between. Germline assignment: CDR1 SGHRS and CDR2 YFSETQ.

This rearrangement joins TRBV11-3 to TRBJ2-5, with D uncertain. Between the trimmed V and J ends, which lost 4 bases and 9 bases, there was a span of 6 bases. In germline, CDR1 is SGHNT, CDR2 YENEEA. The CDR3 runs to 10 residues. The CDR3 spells CASSSGAQYF. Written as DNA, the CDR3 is TGTGCCAGCAGCTCCGGAGCCCAGTACTTC.

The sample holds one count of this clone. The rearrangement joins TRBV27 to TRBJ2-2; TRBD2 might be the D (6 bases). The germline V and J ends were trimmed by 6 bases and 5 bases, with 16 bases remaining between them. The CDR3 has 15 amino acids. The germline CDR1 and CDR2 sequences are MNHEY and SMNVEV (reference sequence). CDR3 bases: TGTGCCAGCAGCCTAGCGACGGACGGGACCGGGGAGCTGTTTTTT. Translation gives CASSLATDGTGELFF.

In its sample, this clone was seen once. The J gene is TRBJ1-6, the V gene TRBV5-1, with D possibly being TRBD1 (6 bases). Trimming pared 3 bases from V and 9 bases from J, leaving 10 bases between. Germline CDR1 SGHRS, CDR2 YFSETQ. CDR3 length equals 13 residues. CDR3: CASSSDSFSPLHF. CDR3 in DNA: TGCGCCAGCAGCTCGGACAGTTTTTCACCCCTCCACTTT.

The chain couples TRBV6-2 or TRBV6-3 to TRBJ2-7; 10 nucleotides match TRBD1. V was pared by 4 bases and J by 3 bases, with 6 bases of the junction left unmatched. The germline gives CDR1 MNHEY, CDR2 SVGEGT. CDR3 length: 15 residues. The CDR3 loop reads CASSLRTGGGYEQYF. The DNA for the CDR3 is TGTGCCAGCAGTTTACGGACAGGGGGAGGCTACGAGCAGTACTTC.

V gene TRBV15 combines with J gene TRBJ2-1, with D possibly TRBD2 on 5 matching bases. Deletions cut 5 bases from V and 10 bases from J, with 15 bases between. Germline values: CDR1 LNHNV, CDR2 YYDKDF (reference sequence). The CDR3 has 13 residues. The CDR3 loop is CATSERTRSEQFF. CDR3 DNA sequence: TGTGCCACCAGCGAACGTACTAGATCGGAGCAGTTCTTC.

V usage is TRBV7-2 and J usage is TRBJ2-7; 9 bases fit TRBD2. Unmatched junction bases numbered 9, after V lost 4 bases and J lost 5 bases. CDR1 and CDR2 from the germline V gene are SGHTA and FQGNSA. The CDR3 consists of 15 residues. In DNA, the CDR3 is TGTGCCAGCAGCTCAGGCCTAGCGGGAATCAACGAGCAGTACTTC. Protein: CASSSGLAGINEQYF.

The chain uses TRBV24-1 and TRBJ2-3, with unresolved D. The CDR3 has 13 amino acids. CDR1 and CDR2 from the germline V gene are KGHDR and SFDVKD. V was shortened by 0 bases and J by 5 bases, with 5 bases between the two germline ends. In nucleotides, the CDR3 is TGTGCCACCAGTGATTTGCCCGGAGATACGCAGTATTTT. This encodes CATSDLPGDTQYF.

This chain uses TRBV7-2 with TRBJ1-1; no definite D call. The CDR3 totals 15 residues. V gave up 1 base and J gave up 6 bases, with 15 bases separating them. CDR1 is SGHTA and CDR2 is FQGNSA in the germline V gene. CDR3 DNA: TGTGCCAGCAGCTTAGATTCCGGACGGGTTTCTGAAGCTTTCTTT. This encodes CASSLDSGRVSEAFF.

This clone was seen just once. This CDR3 is CASSFEQASYEQYF. Here the CDR3 DNA reads TGTGCCAGCAGTTTCGAACAGGCGTCCTACGAGCAGTACTTC. The chain combines TRBV27 with TRBJ2-7; D possibly corresponds to TRBD1 (5 bases). The CDR3 spans 14 residues. Deletions cut 3 bases from V and 1 base from J, with 10 bases between. CDR1 is MNHEY and CDR2 is SMNVEV in the germline V gene (reference sequence).